These T cell receptor beta chains were read from a single sample in a study of blood T cell repertoires in COVID-19. Produced via immunoSEQ multiplex PCR; TCRdb's table is partial and in-frame only. The sample lists some 150,000 clones; approximately 90% were seen once. Input material: PBMCs or T cells enriched from blood (not recorded which). Receptors were obtained from a woman in her thirties with acute COVID-19. Each CDR3 is given with its conserved first and last residue. The D gene is left open where the match is weak. The listing skips clone size in some rows; elsewhere it reads once, few, many or a size class.

V gene	J gene	D gene	clone size	CDR3 DNA	CDR3 protein
TRBV30	TRBJ1-3	NA	NA	TGTGCCTGGAGTGTGGGTGAGGGCTTCTCTGGAAACACCATATATTTT	CAWSVGEGFSGNTIYF
TRBV18	TRBJ2-1	TRBD1	NA	TGTGCCAGCTCACCACTTTCACAGGGGCTTAGCTCCTACAATGAGCAGTTCTTC	CASSPLSQGLSSYNEQFF
TRBV24-1	TRBJ1-2	TRBD1	NA	TGTGCCACCAGTGATGCAGGGGGCAACGGGGGCTACACCTTC	CATSDAGGNGGYTF
TRBV4-3	TRBJ2-2	NA	NA	TGCGCCAGCAGCCAAGATCTTTCAGCGATGAACACCGGGGAGCTGTTTTTT	CASSQDLSAMNTGELFF
TRBV11-2	TRBJ1-3	TRBD1	NA	TGTGCCAGCAGCTCCCGCGACAGGGCTGGAAACACCATATATTTT	CASSSRDRAGNTIYF
TRBV19	TRBJ2-3	NA	NA	TGTGCCAGTAGTTCCTCCAGGGGATGGACAGATACGCAGTATTTT	CASSSSRGWTDTQYF
TRBV5-4	TRBJ2-3	TRBD1	NA	TGTGCCAGCAGTGCCGGGACAGGGGCAGATACGCAGTATTTT	CASSAGTGADTQYF
TRBV2	TRBJ2-7	TRBD1	NA	TGTGCCAGCAGTGAGGGACAGCCCCGTTACTACGAGCAGTACTTC	CASSEGQPRYYEQYF
TRBV5-1	TRBJ2-3	TRBD2	NA	TGCGCCAGCAGCTTGGCCCTTGGGACTAGCGGGAGCGATACGCAGTATTTT	CASSLALGTSGSDTQYF
TRBV2	TRBJ2-3	TRBD2	NA	TGTGCCAGCGCTCTAGCGGGAGTAACAGATACGCAGTATTTT	CASALAGVTDTQYF
TRBV6-5	TRBJ2-5	TRBD2	NA	TGTGCCAGCAGAGCCCCGGGAGGAGAGACCCAGTACTTC	CASRAPGGETQYF
TRBV28	TRBJ2-3	NA	NA	TGTGCCAGCAGTTCGGCGGGGGCTAGCACAGATACGCAGTATTTT	CASSSAGASTDTQYF
TRBV29-1	TRBJ2-3	TRBD2	NA	TGCAGCGCCGTAAGCGGGAGGGCCGAAGATACGCAGTATTTT	CSAVSGRAEDTQYF
TRBV11-2	TRBJ2-5	TRBD2	NA	TGTGCCAGCAGCTCCCGACTAGCGGAGGGGGAGACCCAGTACTTC	CASSSRLAEGETQYF
TRBV4-3	TRBJ2-7	TRBD1	NA	TGCGCCAGCAGCCAAGCTGGGACAGGGGGCTACTACGAGCAGTACTTC	CASSQAGTGGYYEQYF
TRBV29-1	TRBJ2-3	TRBD1	NA	TGCAGCGTCGGGACAGGCACAGATACGCAGTATTTT	CSVGTGTDTQYF
TRBV7-2	TRBJ2-1	TRBD2	many	TGTGCCAGCAGCTTGGCGGGAGGGGCGGGCAATGAGCAGTTCTTC	CASSLAGGAGNEQFF
TRBV3-1/TRBV3-2	TRBJ2-3	TRBD2	NA	TGTGCCAGCAGGATTCCGGACCGACTAGCGGGATTCACAGATACGCAGTATTTT	CASRIPDRLAGFTDTQYF
TRBV10-3	TRBJ2-2	TRBD2	NA	TGTGCCATCATGGCTAGCGGAAACACCGGGGAGCTGTTTTTT	CAIMASGNTGELFF
TRBV12-2	TRBJ1-5	NA	NA	TGTGGGGGGACAGGGAATCAGCCCCAGCATTTT	CGGTGNQPQHF
TRBV30	TRBJ2-5	TRBD1	NA	TGTGCCTGGAGTCAAGGGGGCAGGAAGACCCAGTACTTC	CAWSQGGRKTQYF
TRBV29-1	TRBJ1-1	TRBD1	NA	TGCAGCGCCACGACAGGGGCTGGTAACACTGAAGCTTTCTTT	CSATTGAGNTEAFF
TRBV15	TRBJ2-2	TRBD2	NA	TGTGCCACCAGCAGCATAGGGACTAGCGGGAGAGGGTACACCGGGGAGCTGTTTTTT	CATSSIGTSGRGYTGELFF
TRBV15	TRBJ1-1	NA	NA	TGTGCCACCAGCACCCTATCAGGAGGTACTGAAGCTTTCTTT	CATSTLSGGTEAFF
TRBV7-9	TRBJ2-1	TRBD2	NA	TGTGCCAGCAGTCTGGGACTAGCGGGAGGGAGGGTGGAGCAGTTCTTC	CASSLGLAGGRVEQFF
TRBV7-8	TRBJ1-3	NA	NA	TGTGCCAGCAGCCTAGGTGGGGCTGCGGGGAACACCATATATTTT	CASSLGGAAGNTIYF
TRBV5-6	TRBJ2-3	TRBD2	NA	TGTGCCAGCAGCCCCTATCCAGGAGGGAGGGCGGGTACGCAGTATTTT	CASSPYPGGRAGTQYF
TRBV13	TRBJ1-1	NA	NA	TGTGCCAGCAGCACAAACCTCCACCCGAACACTGAAGCTTTCTTT	CASSTNLHPNTEAFF
TRBV28	TRBJ1-5	NA	once	TGTGCCAGCAGCCTGAATAGTGGCAATCAGCCCCAGCATTTT	CASSLNSGNQPQHF
TRBV30	TRBJ1-3	TRBD1	NA	TGTGCCTGGAGTGTAGGGACAGCCACTGGAAACACCATATATTTT	CAWSVGTATGNTIYF
TRBV3-1/TRBV3-2	TRBJ2-5	TRBD2	NA	TGTGCCAGCAGGGTAGCGGGAGGGAACCAAGAGACCCAGTACTTC	CASRVAGGNQETQYF
TRBV7-2	TRBJ2-7	TRBD2	NA	TGTGCCAGCAGCTTAGGACTAGCGGGAATGTACGAGCAGTACTTC	CASSLGLAGMYEQYF
TRBV28	TRBJ2-2	TRBD1	NA	TGTGCCAGCAGGGACGCGGGACAGGGTTCCACCGGGGAGCTGTTTTTT	CASRDAGQGSTGELFF